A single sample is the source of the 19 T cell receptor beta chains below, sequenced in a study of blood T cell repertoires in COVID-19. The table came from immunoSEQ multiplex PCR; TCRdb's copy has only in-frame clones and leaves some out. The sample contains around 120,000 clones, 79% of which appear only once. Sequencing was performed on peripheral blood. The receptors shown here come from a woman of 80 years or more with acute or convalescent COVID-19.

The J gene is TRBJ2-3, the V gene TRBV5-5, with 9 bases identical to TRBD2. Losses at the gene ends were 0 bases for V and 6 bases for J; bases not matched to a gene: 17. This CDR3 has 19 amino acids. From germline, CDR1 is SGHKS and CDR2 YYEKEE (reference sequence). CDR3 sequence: CASSLDSGRFSGRGDTQYF. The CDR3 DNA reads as TGTGCCAGCAGCTTGGATTCCGGAAGGTTTAGCGGGAGAGGGGATACGCAGTATTTT.

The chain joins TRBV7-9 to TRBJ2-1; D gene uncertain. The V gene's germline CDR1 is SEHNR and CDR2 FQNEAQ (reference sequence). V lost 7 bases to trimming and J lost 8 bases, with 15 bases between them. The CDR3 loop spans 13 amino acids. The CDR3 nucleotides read TGTGCCAGCATTTTTCCGGCGGCGGATGAGCAGTTCTTC. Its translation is CASIFPAADEQFF.

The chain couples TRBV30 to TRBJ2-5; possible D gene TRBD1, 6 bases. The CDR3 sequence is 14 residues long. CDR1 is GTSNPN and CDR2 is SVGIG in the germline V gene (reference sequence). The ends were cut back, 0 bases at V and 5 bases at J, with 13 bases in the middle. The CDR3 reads CAWSVRGSGETQYF. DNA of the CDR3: TGTGCCTGGAGTGTAAGGGGGAGTGGGGAGACCCAGTACTTC.

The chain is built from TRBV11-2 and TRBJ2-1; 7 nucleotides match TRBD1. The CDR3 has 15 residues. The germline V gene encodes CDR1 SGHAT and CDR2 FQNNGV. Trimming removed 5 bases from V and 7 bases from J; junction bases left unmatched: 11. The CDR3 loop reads CASSPRQGQANEQFF. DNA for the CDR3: TGTGCCAGCAGCCCCCGACAGGGTCAAGCTAATGAGCAGTTCTTC.

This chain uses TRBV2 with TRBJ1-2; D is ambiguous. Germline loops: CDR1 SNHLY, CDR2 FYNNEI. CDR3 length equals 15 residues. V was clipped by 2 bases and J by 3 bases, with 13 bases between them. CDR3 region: CASSETRQSYYGYTF. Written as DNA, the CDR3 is TGTGCCAGCAGTGAAACGAGGCAGTCTTACTATGGCTACACCTTC.

CDR3 sequence reads: CASSWEGQDPGNQPQHF. CDR3 sequence (DNA): TGTGCCAGCAGCTGGGAGGGACAGGACCCGGGCAATCAGCCCCAGCATTTT. The chain links TRBV7-3 to TRBJ1-5; TRBD1 matches at 8 bases. The CDR3 runs 17 residues. V shed 4 bases and J 2 bases; nucleotides not matched to a gene: 10. In germline, CDR1 is SGHTA, CDR2 FQGTGA.

CDR3 nucleotide sequence: TGTGCCAGCAGTTTAGCCAGCTATGGCTACACCTTC. Its translation is CASSLASYGYTF. V is TRBV12-3 or TRBV12-4 and J is TRBJ1-2, with D unresolved. CDR3 length: 12 amino acids. V was shortened by 0 bases and J by 4 bases, with 3 bases between the two germline ends.

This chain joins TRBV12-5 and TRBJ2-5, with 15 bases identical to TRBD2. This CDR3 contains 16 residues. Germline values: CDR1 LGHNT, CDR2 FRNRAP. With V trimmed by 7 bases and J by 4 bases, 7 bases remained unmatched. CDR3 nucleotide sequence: TGTGCTAGTGCCCTAGGACTAGCGGGGGGGCTAGAGACCCAGTACTTC. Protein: CASALGLAGGLETQYF.

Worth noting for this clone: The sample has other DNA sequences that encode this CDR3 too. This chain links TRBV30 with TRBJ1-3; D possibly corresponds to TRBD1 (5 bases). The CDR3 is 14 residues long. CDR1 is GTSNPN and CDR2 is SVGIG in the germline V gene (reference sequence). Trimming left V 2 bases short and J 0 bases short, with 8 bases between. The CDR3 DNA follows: TGTGCCTGGAGTACAGGTTACTCTGGAAACACCATATATTTT. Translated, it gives CAWSTGYSGNTIYF.

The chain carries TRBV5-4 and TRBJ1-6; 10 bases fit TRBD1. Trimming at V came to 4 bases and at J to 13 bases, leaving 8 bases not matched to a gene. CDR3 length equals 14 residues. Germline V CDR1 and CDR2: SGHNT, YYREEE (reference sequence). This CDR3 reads CASSPGQGLRPLHF. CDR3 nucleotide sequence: TGTGCCAGCAGCCCGGGACAGGGGCTGAGGCCCCTCCACTTT.

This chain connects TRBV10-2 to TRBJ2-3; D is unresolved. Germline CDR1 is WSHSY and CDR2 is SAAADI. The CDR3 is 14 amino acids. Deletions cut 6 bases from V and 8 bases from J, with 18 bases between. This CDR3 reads CASSETVPRGTQYF. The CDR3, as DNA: TGCGCCAGCAGCGAGACGGTTCCCAGAGGTACGCAGTATTTT.

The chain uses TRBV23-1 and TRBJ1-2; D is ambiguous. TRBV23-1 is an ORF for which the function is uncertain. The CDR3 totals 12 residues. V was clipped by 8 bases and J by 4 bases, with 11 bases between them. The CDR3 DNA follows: TGCGCCAGCGCTGCCGAACTCTATGGCTACACCTTC. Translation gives CASAAELYGYTF.

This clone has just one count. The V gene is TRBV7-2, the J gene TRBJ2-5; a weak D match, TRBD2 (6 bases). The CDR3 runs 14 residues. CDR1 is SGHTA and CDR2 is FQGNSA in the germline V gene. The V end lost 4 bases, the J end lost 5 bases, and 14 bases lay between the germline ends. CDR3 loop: CASSSLREAETQYF. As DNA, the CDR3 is TGTGCCAGCAGCTCCCTTAGGGAGGCTGAGACCCAGTACTTC. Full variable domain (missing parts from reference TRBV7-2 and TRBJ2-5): GAGVSQSPSNKVTEKGKDVELRCDPISGHTALYWYRQSLGQGLEFLIYFQGNSAPDKSGLPSDRFSAERTGGSVSTLTIQRTQQEDSAVYLCASSSLREAETQYFGPGTRLLVL.

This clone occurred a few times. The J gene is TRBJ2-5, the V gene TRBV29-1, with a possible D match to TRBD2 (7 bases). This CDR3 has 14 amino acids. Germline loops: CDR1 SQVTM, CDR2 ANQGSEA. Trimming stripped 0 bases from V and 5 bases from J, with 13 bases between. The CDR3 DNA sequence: TGCAGCGTTGAAGACGGGGCGGGGGCGGAGACCCAGTACTTC. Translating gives CSVEDGAGAETQYF.

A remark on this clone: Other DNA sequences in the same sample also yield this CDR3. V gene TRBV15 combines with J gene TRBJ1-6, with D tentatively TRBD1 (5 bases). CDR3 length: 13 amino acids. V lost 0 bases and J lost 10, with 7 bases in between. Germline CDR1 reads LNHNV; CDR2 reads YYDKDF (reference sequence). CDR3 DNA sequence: TGTGCCACCAGCAGAGATAGGGGATCACCCCTCCACTTT. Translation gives CATSRDRGSPLHF.

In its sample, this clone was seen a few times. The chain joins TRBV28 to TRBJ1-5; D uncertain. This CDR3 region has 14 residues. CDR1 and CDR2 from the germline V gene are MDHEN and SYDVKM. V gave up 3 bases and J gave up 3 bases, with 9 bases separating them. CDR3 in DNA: TGTGCCAGCAGTTTTCCCCGGGACAATCAGCCCCAGCATTTT. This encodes CASSFPRDNQPQHF.

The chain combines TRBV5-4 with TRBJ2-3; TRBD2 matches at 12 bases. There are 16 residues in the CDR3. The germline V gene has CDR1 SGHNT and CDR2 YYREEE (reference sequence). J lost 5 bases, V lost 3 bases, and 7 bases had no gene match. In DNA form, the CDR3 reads TGTGCCAGCAGCTCTCCTAGCGGGAGGGCCAGAGATACGCAGTATTTT. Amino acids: CASSSPSGRARDTQYF. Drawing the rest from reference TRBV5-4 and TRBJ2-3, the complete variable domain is ETGVTQSPTHLIKTRGQQVTLRCSSQSGHNTVSWYQQALGQGPQFIFQYYREEENGRGNFPPRFSGLQFPNYSSELNVNALELDDSALYLCASSSPSGRARDTQYFGPGTRLTVL.

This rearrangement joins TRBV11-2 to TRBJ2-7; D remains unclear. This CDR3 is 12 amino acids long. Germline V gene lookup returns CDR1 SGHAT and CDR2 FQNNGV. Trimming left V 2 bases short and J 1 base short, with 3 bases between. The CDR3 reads CASSLSSYEQYF. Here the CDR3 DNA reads TGTGCCAGCAGCTTATCTTCCTACGAGCAGTACTTC.

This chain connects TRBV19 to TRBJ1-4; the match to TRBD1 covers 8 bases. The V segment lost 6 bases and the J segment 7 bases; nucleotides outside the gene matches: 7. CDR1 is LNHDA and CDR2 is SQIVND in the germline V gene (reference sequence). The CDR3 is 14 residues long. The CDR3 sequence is CASRKGQGVEKLFF. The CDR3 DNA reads TGTGCCAGTAGGAAAGGACAGGGAGTTGAAAAACTGTTTTTT.